This T cell receptor (beta chain) appears in the sequencing data of a study of lymphopenia after photon versus proton radiotherapy. The V and J ends lost 2 bases and 2 bases, in that order; junction bases with no gene match: 7. CDR1 is SGHAT, CDR2 FQDESV, per germline (reference sequence). The CDR3 loop spans 16 amino acids. By frequency in the sample, this clone is hyperexpanded. The assay was immunoSEQ multiplex PCR, and TCRdb's table has in-frame clones only and misses some. Among approximately 3,000 clones listed, roughly 80% were seen once. The sequence was collected from a man older than 75 with esophageal cancer. The specimen comprised peripheral blood, sampled from a patient treated with proton-based radiotherapy. The J gene is TRBJ2-3, the V gene TRBV11-1, with 7 positions matching TRBD2. CDR3 DNA: TGTGCCAGCAGCTTACGGCCAGCGGGGTCCACAGATACGCAGTATTTT. This encodes CASSLRPAGSTDTQYF. Looking up the rest from reference TRBV11-1 and TRBJ2-3 gives the full variable domain: EAEVAQSPRYKITEKSQAVAFWCDPISGHATLYWYRQILGQGPELLVQFQDESVVDDSQLPKDRFSAERLKGVDSTLKIQPAELGDSAMYLCASSLRPAGSTDTQYFGPGTRLTVL.